This TCR beta chain was profiled in a study of T cell responses to AZD1222 COVID-19 vaccine. Overall study results and limits: With two AZD1222 doses given, Spike-specific TCR breadth and depth both rose. Targets within unmutated variant regions were reportedly found for nearly half of spike-specific TCRs.

To note about this clone: The antigen is unknown.

Only in-frame clones appear in the TCRdb table, and some are missing; sequencing was by immunoSEQ multiplex PCR. The sample holds 150,000 or so clones, 75% to 90% seen once. The V gene end was trimmed by 3 bases and the J gene end by 2 bases; junction bases not matched to a gene: 5. Germline assignment: CDR1 MDHEN and CDR2 SYDVKM. CDR3 length: 15 residues. The chain employs TRBV28 and TRBJ2-7, with 9 bases matching TRBD2. The TCR was taken from an adult who had recovered from COVID-19. The source was peripheral blood, collected after recovery from COVID-19. CDR3 sequence reads: CASSFGLAGTYEQYF. The CDR3 DNA is TGTGCCAGCAGTTTCGGGCTAGCGGGAACCTACGAGCAGTACTTC.